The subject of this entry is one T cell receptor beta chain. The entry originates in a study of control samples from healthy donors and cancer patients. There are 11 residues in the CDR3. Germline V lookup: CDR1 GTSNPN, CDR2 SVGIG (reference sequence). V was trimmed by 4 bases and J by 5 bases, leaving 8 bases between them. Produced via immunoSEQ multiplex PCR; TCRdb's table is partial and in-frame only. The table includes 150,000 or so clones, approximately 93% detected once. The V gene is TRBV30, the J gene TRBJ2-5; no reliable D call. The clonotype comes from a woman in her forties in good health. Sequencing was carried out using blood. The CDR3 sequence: CAWTPDETQYF. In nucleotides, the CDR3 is TGTGCCTGGACCCCCGACGAGACCCAGTACTTC.